This T cell receptor beta chain was sequenced during a study of blood T cell repertoires in COVID-19 (dated by TCRdb to the early 2020s). Regarding the research as a whole: Samples covering the acute and convalescent phases of COVID-19 were provided by collaborators in the United States, Italy and Spain. The samples were drawn from two sources: the first 160 participants of the ongoing ImmuneRACE study, and 1,000 to 1,500 subjects contributed by 6 global collaborators. Where HLA class I and class II types were available, the types were taken from metadata supplied by the sample provider, not from assay-based typing. The prospective study material was composed of cDNA or gDNA derived from T cells, B-cell-depleted T cells, or PBMCs. The repertoires were released in a freely available public database meant as a resource for research on the immune response to SARS-CoV-2. Sample metadata almost always included a de-identified subject ID, COVID-19 status, age in years and sex. Subjects who had been exposed to COVID-19, were actively infected with it, or had recovered from it provided the deeply sampled blood TCRbeta repertoires that made up the dataset. Overall study results and their limits: The amount of clinical and demographic metadata varied by source and participant and was provided uncurated.

At one collaborating source in Seattle, patients were enrolled during active infection and were followed longitudinally through the course of disease. The collaborating institutions used their own protocols to collect whole blood in K2EDTA tubes. Collaborator samples were shipped for TCRbeta analysis as frozen whole blood, isolated PBMCs, or DNA extracted from either sample type. About this clone: This clone's antigen is unknown. No clone much larger than this one lies a single base away; base qualities are absent.

TCRbeta CDR3 regions were amplified from genomic DNA by means of the immunoSEQ Assay, a bias-controlled multiplex PCR. In the original analysis: Nucleated cell counts per sample were estimated from amplification of reference gene primers within the assay. To quantify the absolute abundance of each unique TCRbeta CDR3 rearrangement, sequence reads were collapsed and filtered. For each sample, productive Simpson clonality was calculated by taking the square root of Simpson's diversity index across productive rearrangements. Drawn from immuneACCESS, this table holds only the in-frame rearrangements with V and J called that TCRdb kept. Clones are partly lost; checked studies trace under half to an unresolved V gene and leave the rest unexplained. The V and J calls and clone size are taken from that table; D and trimming were inferred from the DNA. The sample profile shows hundreds of thousands of clones; 85% to 90% of them were found once. Roughly 6.3% of the sample is in the top ten clones.

The clonotype originates from a woman aged 45-65 years with COVID-19, enrolled during active disease. Input material: peripheral blood.

The bases read TGTGCCAGTAGTCCCAGGGGAGGGAGCTCTGGAAACACCATATATTTT. Its translation is CASSPRGGSSGNTIYF. The sequence links TRBV19 to TRBJ1-3; the best D guess is TRBD1, with 6 bases matching. Per the germline V gene (reference sequence), LNHDA is the CDR1 and SQIVND is the CDR2. V lost 5 bases and J lost 0 bases; the stretch between them is 14 bases long. The CDR3 measures 16 amino acids from cysteine to phenylalanine. Just the 48-base CDR3 DNA is kept, in frame starting at base 1. With the portions outside the CDR3 filled from the reference TRBV19 and TRBJ1-3 genes, the complete variable region becomes DGGITQSPKYLFRKEGQNVTLSCEQNLNHDAMYWYRQDPGQGLRLIYYSQIVNDFQKGDIAEGYSVSREKKESFPLTVTSAQKNPTAFYLCASSPRGGSSGNTIYFGEGSWLTVV.